A single T cell receptor (beta chain) is shown here with its context. As yet, its antigen is unknown. Libraries were prepared by immunoSEQ multiplex PCR; TCRdb keeps only in-frame clonotypes and omits some of them. Among 90,000 to 120,000 clones listed, about 90% were seen once. This entry comes from a study of T cell responses to AZD1222 COVID-19 vaccine. The study, taken as a whole, reports: Spike-specific TCR breadth and depth grew following two AZD1222 doses.

The CDR3 sequence is 17 residues long. Germline V gives CDR1 MNHEY, CDR2 SMNVEV (reference sequence). Trimming removed 4 bases from V and 0 bases from J, with 16 bases in between. The J gene is TRBJ2-4, the V gene TRBV27; possibly TRBD1 or TRBD2 for D (5 bases each). The origin of this receptor is an adult in good health. Material: peripheral blood, obtained on day 0 of AZD1222 vaccination. CDR3 region: CASSSYGTGLAKNIQYF. CDR3 in DNA: TGTGCCAGCAGTTCATACGGGACGGGGCTAGCCAAAAACATTCAGTACTTC.